What follows are 16 T cell receptor beta chains derived from one specimen sequenced in a study of control samples from healthy donors and cancer patients. Sequenced by immunoSEQ multiplex PCR; TCRdb stores in-frame clones only, minus some. The sample lists more than 85,000 clones; approximately 90% were seen once. The sequenced sample consisted of blood. All receptors derive from a human donor in good health. The donor label of this sample is uncertain.

V is TRBV18 and J is TRBJ2-1; no firm D call. The CDR3 is made up of 11 amino acids. V lost 6 bases to trimming and J lost 10 bases, with 10 bases between them. Looked up from germline, CDR1 is KGHSH and CDR2 is LQKENI. CDR3 amino acids: CASSLDGEQFF. The CDR3 DNA reads TGTGCCAGCTCTCTGGACGGAGAGCAGTTCTTC.

The chain is built from TRBV11-2 and TRBJ1-1; D is perhaps TRBD1 (6 bases). With 2 bases removed from V and 0 bases from J, the gap between germline ends came to 13 bases. Germline assignment: CDR1 SGHAT and CDR2 FQNNGV. The CDR3 runs 16 residues. The CDR3 coding sequence is TGTGCCAGCAGCTTATCGGGGGCCTCCATGAACACTGAAGCTTTCTTT. Protein product: CASSLSGASMNTEAFF.

This clone was detected only a few times. This rearrangement joins TRBV6-2 or TRBV6-3 to TRBJ1-2; TRBD1 aligns across 7 bases. The J segment lost 7 bases and the V segment lost 5 bases, leaving 4 bases of the junction unmatched. The CDR3 extends over 12 amino acids. Germline CDR1 reads MNHEY; CDR2 reads SVGEGT. The CDR3 region is CASSVDRSGYTF. The CDR3 DNA reads TGTGCCAGCAGTGTGGACAGGAGTGGCTACACCTTC.

This chain uses TRBV27 with TRBJ1-2; D is undetermined. The germline gives CDR1 MNHEY, CDR2 SMNVEV (reference sequence). Trimming stripped 5 bases from V and 0 bases from J, with 7 bases between. There are 13 residues in the CDR3. The CDR3 sequence is CASSRIANYGYTF. The CDR3 nucleotides read TGTGCCAGCAGTAGAATAGCTAACTATGGCTACACCTTC.

The J gene is TRBJ2-5, the V gene TRBV30; 7 bases agree with TRBD1. With V trimmed by 3 bases and J by 0 bases, 7 bases remained unmatched. From germline, CDR1 is GTSNPN and CDR2 SVGIG (reference sequence). This CDR3 comprises 15 residues. The CDR3 coding sequence is TGTGCCTGGAGACCGGGGACAGCATACCAAGAGACCCAGTACTTC. Protein: CAWRPGTAYQETQYF.

The chain has TRBV25-1 and TRBJ2-5; D possibly corresponds to TRBD1 (6 bases). Germline V gene lookup returns CDR1 MGHDK and CDR2 SYGVNS. V was trimmed by 4 bases and J by 5 bases, leaving 23 bases between them. CDR3 length: 17 amino acids. This chain's CDR3 is CASSAPLWQGRGETQYF. The CDR3 coding sequence is TGTGCCAGCAGTGCACCGCTATGGCAGGGGCGCGGGGAGACCCAGTACTTC.

The chain couples TRBV12-3 or TRBV12-4 to TRBJ1-6; the D is unclear. The ends were cut back, 2 bases at V and 8 bases at J, with 7 bases in the middle. The CDR3 runs 13 residues. The CDR3 sequence: CASSLTGDSPLHF. CDR3 in DNA: TGTGCCAGCAGTTTAACTGGAGATTCACCCCTCCACTTT.

The V and J genes are TRBV29-1 and TRBJ2-7; D is unresolved. This CDR3 is 13 amino acids long. The germline V and J ends were trimmed by 0 bases and 4 bases, with 10 bases remaining between them. Per the germline V gene, CDR1 is SQVTM and CDR2 is ANQGSEA. The CDR3 loop reads CSVEEDPGYEQYF. In nucleotides, the CDR3 is TGCAGCGTTGAAGAAGACCCCGGATACGAGCAGTACTTC.

This chain links TRBV27 with TRBJ1-1; possibly TRBD1 for D (6 bases). Per germline, CDR1 MNHEY and CDR2 SMNVEV (reference sequence). V shed 5 bases and J shed 4 bases, with 17 bases lying between them. The CDR3 has 15 amino acids. The CDR3 here is CASSPEGGRATEAFF. CDR3 sequence (DNA): TGTGCCAGCAGTCCGGAAGGGGGGCGAGCCACTGAAGCTTTCTTT.

V gene TRBV6-1 combines with J gene TRBJ1-6; D possibly corresponds to TRBD1 (5 bases). The CDR3 runs 17 residues. Germline assignment: CDR1 MNHNS and CDR2 SASEGT. V shed 0 bases and J shed 12 bases, with 21 bases lying between them. CDR3 loop: CASSEAPWDPRREPLHF. CDR3 sequence (DNA): TGTGCCAGCAGTGAAGCGCCTTGGGACCCCCGGAGAGAACCCCTCCACTTT.

This clone was observed a single time. The chain uses TRBV6-2 or TRBV6-3 and TRBJ2-1; the D gene is possibly TRBD2 (5 bases). Germline V gene data show CDR1 as MNHEY and CDR2 as SVGEGT. V was shortened by 5 bases and J by 1 base, with 12 bases between the two germline ends. The CDR3 is made up of 15 amino acids. CDR3 residues: CASSLLEGSYNEQFF. The CDR3 DNA reads TGTGCCAGCAGTCTACTAGAGGGTTCCTACAATGAGCAGTTCTTC.

V usage is TRBV11-2 and J usage is TRBJ2-1; 9 nucleotides agree with TRBD1. Germline lookup yields CDR1 SGHAT and CDR2 FQNNGV. CDR3 length: 14 residues. Trimming removed 5 bases from V and 9 bases from J; junction bases left unmatched: 8. The CDR3 is CASSTRDREAEQFF. The CDR3 DNA is TGTGCCAGCAGCACCCGGGACAGGGAAGCTGAGCAGTTCTTC. The variable domain in full, with the rest retrieved from reference TRBV11-2 and TRBJ2-1, is EAGVAQSPRYKIIEKRQSVAFWCNPISGHATLYWYQQILGQGPKLLIQFQNNGVVDDSQLPKDRFSAERLKGVDSTLKIQPAKLEDSAVYLCASSTRDREAEQFFGPGTRLTVL.

The chain combines TRBV3-1 (or the pseudogene TRBV3-2) with TRBJ1-1; weak D call: TRBD1 (6 bases). V lost 3 bases, J lost 4 bases, and 12 bases lay in between. CDR1 is LGHDT and CDR2 is YNNKEL in the germline V gene (reference sequence). This CDR3 comprises 14 residues. CDR3 amino acids: CASSQGGGGTEAFF. The DNA of the CDR3 is TGTGCCAGCAGCCAGGGAGGGGGTGGCACTGAAGCTTTCTTT.

The chain joins TRBV5-5 to TRBJ1-5, with a weak D call TRBD1 (5 bases). Germline-derived CDR1 and CDR2 are SGHKS and YYEKEE (reference sequence). V lost 4 bases, J lost 5 bases, and 19 bases lay in between. The CDR3 is 16 amino acids. CDR3 nucleotide sequence: TGTGCCAGCAGCCCTGGTGCAGGGCTGGGGTATCAGCCCCAGCATTTT. Translation: CASSPGAGLGYQPQHF. Combining the CDR3 with reference TRBV5-5 and TRBJ1-5 gives the whole variable domain DAGVTQSPTHLIKTRGQQVTLRCSPISGHKSVSWYQQVLGQGPQFIFQYYEKEERGRGNFPDRFSARQFPNYSSELNVNALLLGDSALYLCASSPGAGLGYQPQHFGDGTRLSIL.

The V call is TRBV28, the J call TRBJ1-4; D is uncertain. Deletions cut 6 bases from V and 2 bases from J, with 10 bases between. From germline, CDR1 is MDHEN and CDR2 SYDVKM. The CDR3 contains 14 residues. The CDR3 here is CASSSRRTNEKLFF. As DNA, the CDR3 is TGTGCCAGCAGCTCACGACGGACTAATGAAAAACTGTTTTTT.

CDR3 sequence: CASSSWANGDEQFF. CDR3 DNA: TGTGCCAGCAGTAGTTGGGCCAATGGCGATGAGCAGTTCTTC. The chain recombines TRBV6-5 with TRBJ2-1; D gene ambiguous. Trimming removed 5 bases at V and 8 bases at J, with 16 bases between. Germline V gene sequence: CDR1 MNHEY, CDR2 SVGAGI. The CDR3 runs to 14 residues.